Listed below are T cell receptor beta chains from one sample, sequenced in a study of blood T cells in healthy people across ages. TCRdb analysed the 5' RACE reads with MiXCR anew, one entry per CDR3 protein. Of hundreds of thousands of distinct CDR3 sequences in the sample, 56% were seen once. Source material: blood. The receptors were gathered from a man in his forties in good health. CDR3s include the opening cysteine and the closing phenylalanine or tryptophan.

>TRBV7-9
CASSGRKDRNTEAFF
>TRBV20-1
CNAPDRGYGYTF
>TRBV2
CASSETRDRVAKNIQYF
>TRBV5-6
CASGDRVSSDTQYF
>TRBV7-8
CASSTQNRGETQYF
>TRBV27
CATGIGQGTSYGYTF
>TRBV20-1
CSAQARGRAYNEQFF
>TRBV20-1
CSARVGRGAREQYF
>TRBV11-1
CASSADRGIQYF
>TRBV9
CAGSPRGTGKKLFF
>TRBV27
CASKYEGAGTEAFF
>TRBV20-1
CSARDELDREGEQYF
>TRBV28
CASSLRGYSYEQYF
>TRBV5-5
CASSSRELGMNTGELFF
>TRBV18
CASSPLHRDSAFSLDTQYF
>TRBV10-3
CAISGGMFDRVNEQYF
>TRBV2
CASSGTTEAFF
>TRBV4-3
CASSQVRSSGRAQSGTGELFF
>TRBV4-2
CASSLGTETGNTIYF
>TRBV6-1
CASGAGSYEQYF
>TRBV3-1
CASSPHTLGELFF
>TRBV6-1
CASSDRPPYEQYF
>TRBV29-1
CSVLIGAGLTDTQYF
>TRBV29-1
CSTWTVYKGQYF
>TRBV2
CASTRDRGSETQYF
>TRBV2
CATEKGAAQETQYF
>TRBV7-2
CASSFSGDTEAFF
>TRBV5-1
CASSIRATSYNEQFF
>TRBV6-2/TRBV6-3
CASSVTAQETQYF
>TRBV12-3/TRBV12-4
CASSLLGLETDTQYF